This T cell receptor (beta chain) was obtained from a study of cytomegalovirus exposure and HLA in healthy donors. As for this clone: Its target is not known.

The PCR used 60 Vbeta and 13 Jbeta primers. Here immunoSEQ multiplex PCR was the method, and the copy in TCRdb shows in-frame clones only, minus some. The sample yields 200,000 to 250,000 clones, about 83% seen once. This CDR3 has 13 residues. CDR1 and CDR2 (germline): SQVTM, ANQGSEA. V lost 4 bases and J 6 bases, leaving 16 bases between the germline ends. Whole-study findings and limits: Judged likely to be a sequencing artifact was a cluster of highly shared sequence variants. Rates of TCR association differed by HLA locus in a later analysis, with DRB1 highest and HLA-C lowest.

This chain links TRBV29-1 with TRBJ2-7, with D possibly TRBD1 on 6 matching bases. The sequencing sample was made of PBMCs. This receptor was taken from a woman aged 50 to 65 in good health and CMV-seropositive. The CDR3 DNA reads as TGCAGCGTTGTCCGTCAGGGGATTTCCGAGCAGTACTTC. Its translation: CSVVRQGISEQYF.